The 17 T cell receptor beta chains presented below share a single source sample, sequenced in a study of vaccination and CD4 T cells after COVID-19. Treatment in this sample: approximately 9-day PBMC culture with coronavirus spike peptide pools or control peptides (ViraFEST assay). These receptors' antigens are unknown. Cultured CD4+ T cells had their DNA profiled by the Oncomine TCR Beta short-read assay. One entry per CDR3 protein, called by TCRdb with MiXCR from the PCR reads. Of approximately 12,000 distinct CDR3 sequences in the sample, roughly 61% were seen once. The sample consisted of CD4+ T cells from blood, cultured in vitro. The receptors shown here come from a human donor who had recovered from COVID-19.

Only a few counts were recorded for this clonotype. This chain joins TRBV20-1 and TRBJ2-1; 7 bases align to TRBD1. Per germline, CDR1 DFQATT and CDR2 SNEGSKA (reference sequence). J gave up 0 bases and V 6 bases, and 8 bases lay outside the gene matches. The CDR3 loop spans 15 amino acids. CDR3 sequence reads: CSALATGFSYNEQFF. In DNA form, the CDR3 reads TGCAGTGCACTTGCGACAGGGTTCTCCTACAATGAGCAGTTCTTC.

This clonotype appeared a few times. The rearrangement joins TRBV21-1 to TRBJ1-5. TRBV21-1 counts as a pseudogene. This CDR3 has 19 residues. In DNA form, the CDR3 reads TGTGCCAGCAGCAAAGCGTGGCATATAACGACCTATAGCAATCAGCCCCAGCATTTT. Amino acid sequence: CASSKAWHITTYSNQPQHF.

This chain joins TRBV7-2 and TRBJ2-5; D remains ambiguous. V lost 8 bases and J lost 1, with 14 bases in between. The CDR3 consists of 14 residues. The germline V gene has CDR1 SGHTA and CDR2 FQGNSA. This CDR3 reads CASQRTEAQETQYF. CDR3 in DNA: TGTGCCAGCCAACGAACAGAGGCCCAAGAGACCCAGTACTTC.

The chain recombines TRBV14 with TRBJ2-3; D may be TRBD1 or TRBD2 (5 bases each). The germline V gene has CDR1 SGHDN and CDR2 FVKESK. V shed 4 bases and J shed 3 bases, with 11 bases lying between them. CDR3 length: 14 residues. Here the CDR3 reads CASSPRGGTDTQYF. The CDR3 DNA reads TGTGCCAGCAGCCCGAGGGGTGGGACAGATACGCAGTATTTT.

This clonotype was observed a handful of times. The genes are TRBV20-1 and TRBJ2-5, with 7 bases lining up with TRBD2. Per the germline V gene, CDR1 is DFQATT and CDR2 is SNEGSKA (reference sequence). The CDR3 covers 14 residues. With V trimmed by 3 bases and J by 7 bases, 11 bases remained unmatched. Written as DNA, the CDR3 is TGCAGTGCTAGGACGAGCGGGACCGGTCCGACCCAGTACTTC. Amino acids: CSARTSGTGPTQYF.

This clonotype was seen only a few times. The CDR3 nucleotides read TGTGCCAGTAGTACCCAGCCCCGAGCCAGCAATCAGCCCCAGCATTTT. Translation gives CASSTQPRASNQPQHF. The chain has TRBV19 and TRBJ1-5; D unclear. With 4 bases removed from V and 1 base from J, the gap between germline ends came to 14 bases. The germline V gene encodes CDR1 LNHDA and CDR2 SQIVND (reference sequence). The CDR3 is made up of 16 amino acids.

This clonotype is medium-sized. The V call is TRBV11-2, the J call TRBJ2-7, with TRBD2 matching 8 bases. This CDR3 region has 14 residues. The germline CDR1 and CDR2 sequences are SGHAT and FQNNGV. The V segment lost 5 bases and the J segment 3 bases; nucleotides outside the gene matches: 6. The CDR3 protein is CASSRGGGNYEQYF. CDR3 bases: TGTGCCAGCAGCCGCGGCGGGGGGAACTACGAGCAGTACTTC.

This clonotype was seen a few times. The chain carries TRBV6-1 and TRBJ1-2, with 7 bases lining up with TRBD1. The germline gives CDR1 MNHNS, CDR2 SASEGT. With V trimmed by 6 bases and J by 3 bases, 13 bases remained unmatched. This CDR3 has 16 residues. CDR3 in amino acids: CASRALKATGYYGYTF. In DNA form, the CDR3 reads TGTGCCAGCAGGGCCCTTAAGGCGACAGGGTACTATGGCTACACCTTC.

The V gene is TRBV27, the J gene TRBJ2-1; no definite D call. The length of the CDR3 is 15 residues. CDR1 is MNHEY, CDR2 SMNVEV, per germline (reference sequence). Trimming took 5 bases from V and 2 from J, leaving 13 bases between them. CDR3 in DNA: TGTGCCAGCAGTCCCCAGCGCGCAACCTACAATGAGCAGTTCTTC. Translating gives CASSPQRATYNEQFF.

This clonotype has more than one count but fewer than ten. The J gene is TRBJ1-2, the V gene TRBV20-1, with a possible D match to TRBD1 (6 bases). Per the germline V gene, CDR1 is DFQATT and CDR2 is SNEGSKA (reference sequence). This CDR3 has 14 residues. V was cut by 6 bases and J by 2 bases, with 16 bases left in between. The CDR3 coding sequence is TGCAGTGCACCTCCAGGGGATCTCAACTATGGCTACACCTTC. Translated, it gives CSAPPGDLNYGYTF.

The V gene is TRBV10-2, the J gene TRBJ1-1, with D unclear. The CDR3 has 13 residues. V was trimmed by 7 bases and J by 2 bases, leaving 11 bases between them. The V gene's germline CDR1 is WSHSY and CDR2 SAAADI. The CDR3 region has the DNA TGCGCCAGCATGTGGACGATTAACACTGAAGCTTTCTTT. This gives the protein CASMWTINTEAFF.

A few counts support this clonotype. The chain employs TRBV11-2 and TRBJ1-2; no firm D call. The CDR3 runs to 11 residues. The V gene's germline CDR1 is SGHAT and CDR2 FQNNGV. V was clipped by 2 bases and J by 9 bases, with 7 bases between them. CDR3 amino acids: CASSLTPSYTF. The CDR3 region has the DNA TGTGCCAGCAGCTTAACTCCTAGCTACACCTTC.

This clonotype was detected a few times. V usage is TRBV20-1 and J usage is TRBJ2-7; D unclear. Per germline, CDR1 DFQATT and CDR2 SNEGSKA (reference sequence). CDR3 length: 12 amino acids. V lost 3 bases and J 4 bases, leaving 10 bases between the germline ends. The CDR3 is CSASGQSYEQYF. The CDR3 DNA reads TGCAGTGCTAGTGGTCAGTCATACGAGCAGTACTTC.

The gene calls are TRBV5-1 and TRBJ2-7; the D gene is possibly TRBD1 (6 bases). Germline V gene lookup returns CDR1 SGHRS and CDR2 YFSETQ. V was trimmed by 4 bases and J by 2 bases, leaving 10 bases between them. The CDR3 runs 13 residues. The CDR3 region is CASSHRDTYEQYF. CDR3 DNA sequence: TGCGCCAGCAGCCACCGGGACACCTACGAGCAGTACTTC.

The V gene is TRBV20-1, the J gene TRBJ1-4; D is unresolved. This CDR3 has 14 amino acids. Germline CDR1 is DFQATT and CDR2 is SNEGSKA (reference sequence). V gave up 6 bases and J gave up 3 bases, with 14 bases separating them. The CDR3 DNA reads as TGCAGTGCCCTAGCCAGAGGTTCTAATGAAAAACTGTTTTTT. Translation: CSALARGSNEKLFF.

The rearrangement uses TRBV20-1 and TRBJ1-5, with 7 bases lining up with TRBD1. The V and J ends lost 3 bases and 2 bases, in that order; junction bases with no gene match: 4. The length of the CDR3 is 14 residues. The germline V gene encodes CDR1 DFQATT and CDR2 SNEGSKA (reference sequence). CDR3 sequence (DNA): TGCAGTGCTAGCAACAGGGGAGGCAATCAGCCCCAGCATTTT. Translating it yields CSASNRGGNQPQHF.

In nucleotides, the CDR3 is TGTGCCAGTACGACTAGCGAGCAGGGTACGCAGTATTTT. It codes for CASTTSEQGTQYF. The chain recombines TRBV2 with TRBJ2-3, with 8 positions matching TRBD2. The CDR3 sequence is 13 residues long. Unmatched junction bases numbered 10, after V lost 9 bases and J lost 8 bases. Germline CDR1 SNHLY, CDR2 FYNNEI.